This T cell receptor (beta chain) was identified during a study of blood T cell repertoires in COVID-19. The CDR3 length is 18 residues. Per germline, CDR1 ENHRY and CDR2 SYGVKD. V gave up 10 bases and J gave up 0 bases; unmatched junction bases: 20. Sequencing used immunoSEQ multiplex PCR; TCRdb keeps in-frame clones, though not all of them. The sample shows about 270,000 clones, roughly nine tenths of them seen only once. The sequence derives from a man aged 40-55 years with active or convalescent COVID-19. Material: peripheral blood. V and J are TRBV10-3 and TRBJ2-5, with 7 bases that match TRBD1. The CDR3: CATTEGLLRDRYQETQYF. Written as DNA, the CDR3 is TGTGCCACCACGGAAGGGCTCCTCCGGGACAGATACCAAGAGACCCAGTACTTC.